Below are 26 T cell receptor beta chains sequenced from a single sample in a study of vaccination effects on CD4 cells after COVID-19. What these receptors recognize is not known. Libraries were prepared by immunoSEQ multiplex PCR; TCRdb keeps only in-frame clonotypes and omits some of them. Of 25,000 to 35,000 clones listed, 74% are singletons. Subsequent to a culture period of around eleven days, CD4+ T cells were isolated. Two-dose vaccination with either BNT162b2 or mRNA-1273 was given to the participants. Sequences were derived from CD4+ T cells from PBMCs cultured without peptide, sampled after COVID-19 vaccination. The receptors derive from a human donor who received a COVID-19 vaccine.

DNA of the CDR3: TGTGCCAGTAGTTACACAGGGGTTACCAAGAATGGCTACACCTTC. It yields the protein CASSYTGVTKNGYTF. The chain links TRBV19 to TRBJ1-2; 7 bases agree with TRBD1. Trimming removed 5 bases from V and 6 bases from J; junction bases left unmatched: 12. From germline, CDR1 is LNHDA and CDR2 SQIVND (reference sequence). The CDR3 covers 15 residues.

V usage is TRBV6-5 and J usage is TRBJ2-3; D gene unclear. Trimming shortened V by 2 bases and J by 4 bases, and 10 bases separated the two germline ends. Per germline, CDR1 MNHEY and CDR2 SVGAGI. This CDR3 is built from 14 residues. This chain's CDR3 is CASSYPARADTQYF. The CDR3 nucleotides are TGTGCCAGCAGTTACCCAGCACGGGCAGATACGCAGTATTTT.

V usage is TRBV5-8 and J usage is TRBJ1-1; no clear D. The CDR3 length is 14 residues. Per germline, CDR1 SGHTS and CDR2 YDEGEE. The germline V and J ends were trimmed by 7 bases and 5 bases, with 18 bases remaining between them. CDR3 sequence: CASGPRLSGTEAFF. In nucleotides, the CDR3 is TGTGCCAGCGGCCCCCGGTTGTCGGGGACTGAAGCTTTCTTT. The variable domain in full, completed from reference TRBV5-8 and TRBJ1-1, reads EAGVTQSPTHLIKTRGQQATLRCSPISGHTSVYWYQQALGLGLQFLLWYDEGEERNRGNFPPRFSGRQFPNYSSELNVNALELEDSALYLCASGPRLSGTEAFFGQGTRLTVV.

J is TRBJ2-1 and V is TRBV7-2; no clear D gene. Trimming removed 8 bases from V and 13 bases from J, with 21 bases in between. This CDR3 spans 13 amino acids. CDR1 is SGHTA, CDR2 FQGNSA, per germline. CDR3 DNA sequence: TGTGCCAGCGACAACAACCGACGGAGCCCCCAGTTCTTC. Translating it yields CASDNNRRSPQFF.

The chain combines TRBV20-1 with TRBJ2-1; the match to TRBD1 covers 7 bases. V was clipped by 3 bases and J by 6 bases; unmatched bases: 14. The CDR3 runs to 16 residues. CDR1 and CDR2 from the germline V gene are DFQATT and SNEGSKA (reference sequence). The CDR3 region is CSASPIGQEQINEQFF. CDR3 nucleotides: TGCAGTGCTAGTCCCATCGGACAGGAGCAAATCAATGAGCAGTTCTTC.

The chain carries TRBV15 and TRBJ2-7; D is possibly TRBD2 (6 bases). Germline V gene sequence: CDR1 LNHNV, CDR2 YYDKDF (reference sequence). CDR3 length: 15 amino acids. V was shortened by 1 base and J by 5 bases, with 15 bases between the two germline ends. CDR3 DNA sequence: TGTGCCACCAGCAGAGGCGGGGTAACGGGGGACGAGCAGTACTTC. Its protein is CATSRGGVTGDEQYF.

The chain joins TRBV7-6 to TRBJ2-3, with 15 bases aligning to TRBD2. J lost 8 bases, V lost 1 base, and 1 base had no gene match. The CDR3 length is 15 residues. CDR1 SGHVS and CDR2 FNYEAQ come from the germline V gene. The CDR3 reads CASSLGTSGGATQYF. As DNA, the CDR3 is TGTGCCAGCAGCTTAGGGACTAGCGGGGGGGCTACGCAGTATTTT.

J is TRBJ1-4 and V is TRBV7-9, with D maybe TRBD1 (5 bases). The CDR3 runs to 14 residues. V lost 1 base and J lost 4, with 7 bases in between. Germline V gene data show CDR1 as SEHNR and CDR2 as FQNEAQ (reference sequence). DNA of the CDR3: TGTGCCAGCAGCTTAGAGGGGCATAATGAAAAACTGTTTTTT. Protein sequence: CASSLEGHNEKLFF.

The chain uses TRBV20-1 and TRBJ2-3; D unclear. The germline V and J ends were trimmed by 3 bases and 0 bases, with 13 bases remaining between them. Germline loops: CDR1 DFQATT, CDR2 SNEGSKA (reference sequence). The CDR3 spans 15 residues. CDR3 DNA: TGCAGTGCTAGTTCGGGCAGGCCAAGCACAGATACGCAGTATTTT. Translation gives CSASSGRPSTDTQYF.

The chain links TRBV12-3 or TRBV12-4 to TRBJ1-1; D may be TRBD1 (5 bases). V was shortened by 2 bases and J by 4 bases, with 8 bases between the two germline ends. CDR3 length equals 13 residues. The chain's CDR3 is CASSLRQGTEAFF. DNA of the CDR3: TGTGCCAGCAGTTTAAGGCAGGGCACTGAAGCTTTCTTT.

This clone was counted a single time. The rearrangement links TRBV12-3 or TRBV12-4 to TRBJ1-5, with TRBD1 as a possible D gene (6 bases). Trimming took 4 bases from V and 5 from J, leaving 9 bases between them. The CDR3 runs to 13 residues. CDR3 sequence (DNA): TGTGCCAGCAGTTCCAACAGGGATCAGCCCCAGCATTTT. Translation: CASSSNRDQPQHF.

This rearrangement joins TRBV6-5 to TRBJ1-1, with a tentative D call TRBD1 (6 bases). Germline loops: CDR1 MNHEY, CDR2 SVGAGI. The ends were cut back, 5 bases at V and 5 bases at J, with 9 bases in the middle. CDR3 length: 12 residues. The CDR3 here is CASSHGQTEAFF. In nucleotides, the CDR3 is TGTGCCAGCAGTCACGGACAGACTGAAGCTTTCTTT.

This chain connects TRBV5-4 to TRBJ1-2; D perhaps matches TRBD1 (5 bases). This CDR3 region has 16 residues. The V end lost 0 bases, the J end lost 8 bases, and 20 bases lay between the germline ends. Germline V CDR1 and CDR2: SGHNT, YYREEE (reference sequence). The CDR3 protein is CASSLAGRTFFGGYTF. Here the CDR3 DNA reads TGTGCCAGCAGCTTGGCTGGCAGGACATTTTTCGGCGGCTACACCTTC.

The chain employs TRBV2 and TRBJ2-5; D tentatively reads TRBD1 or TRBD2 (5 bases each). The V gene's germline CDR1 is SNHLY and CDR2 FYNNEI. Trimming pared 6 bases from V and 1 base from J, leaving 9 bases between. The length of the CDR3 is 13 residues. The CDR3 region is CASSRDGQETQYF. The CDR3 coding sequence is TGTGCCAGCAGCAGGGACGGCCAAGAGACCCAGTACTTC.

V and J are TRBV5-1 and TRBJ1-1; D is possibly TRBD1 (6 bases). V gave up 1 base and J gave up 3 bases, with 13 bases separating them. From germline, CDR1 is SGHRS and CDR2 YFSETQ. This CDR3 region has 15 residues. CDR3 protein: CASSLPTGLHTEAFF. DNA for the CDR3: TGCGCCAGCAGCTTGCCGACAGGTTTACACACTGAAGCTTTCTTT.

This clone was seen only once. V usage is TRBV19 and J usage is TRBJ2-7; TRBD1 might be the D (6 bases). The CDR3 has 13 amino acids. Deletions cut 3 bases from V and 6 bases from J, with 12 bases between. Germline V gives CDR1 LNHDA, CDR2 SQIVND (reference sequence). CDR3: CASSMGHLTEQYF. The DNA of the CDR3 is TGTGCCAGTAGTATGGGACACCTGACCGAGCAGTACTTC.

A single count supports this clone. This sequence joins TRBV3-1 (or the pseudogene TRBV3-2) and TRBJ2-7; maybe TRBD2 (6 bases). V was trimmed by 4 bases and J by 3 bases, leaving 19 bases between them. Germline V gene lookup returns CDR1 LGHDT and CDR2 YNNKEL (reference sequence). CDR3 length: 16 residues. CDR3 residues: CASSPMGWGEGYEQYF. Written as DNA, the CDR3 is TGTGCCAGCAGCCCTATGGGATGGGGGGAAGGCTACGAGCAGTACTTC.

This chain uses TRBV3-1 (or the pseudogene TRBV3-2) with TRBJ2-7; 10 positions agree with TRBD1. V trimming: 5 bases; J trimming: 5 bases; junction bases outside the gene matches: 6. CDR1 is LGHDT, CDR2 YNNKEL, per germline (reference sequence). The CDR3 is 14 residues long. CDR3 amino acids: CASSARDRGHEQYF. The CDR3 bases are TGTGCCAGCAGCGCCCGGGACAGGGGCCACGAGCAGTACTTC.

This clone turned up a few times. The chain links TRBV19 to TRBJ1-1; 8 nucleotides align to TRBD1. CDR3 size: 15 residues. V dropped 5 bases and J dropped 2; count of bases not matched to a gene: 7. The germline V gene encodes CDR1 LNHDA and CDR2 SQIVND (reference sequence). The CDR3 here is CASSVLDRVNTEAFF. CDR3 bases: TGTGCCAGTAGTGTTCTGGACAGGGTCAACACTGAAGCTTTCTTT.

This clone was recorded a few times. The chain links TRBV6-7 to TRBJ1-2; D possibly corresponds to TRBD1 (5 bases). TRBV6-7 is reported as an ORF; its role is uncertain. The CDR3 runs 10 residues. V lost 7 bases, J lost 14 bases, and 14 bases lay in between. The CDR3 reads CASTEGPRTF. The CDR3 nucleotides are TGTGCCAGCACCGAGGGGCCCAGGACCTTC.

J is TRBJ1-4 and V is TRBV28; D uncertain. Germline CDR1 MDHEN, CDR2 SYDVKM. The CDR3 runs to 13 residues. V shed 3 bases and J shed 7 bases, with 9 bases lying between them. The CDR3 bases are TGTGCCAGCAGTTTTTGGGCCGGTGAAAAACTGTTTTTT. Translating gives CASSFWAGEKLFF.

The chain combines TRBV19 with TRBJ1-6; D gene ambiguous. V was shortened by 3 bases and J by 9 bases, with 18 bases between the two germline ends. The CDR3 runs to 16 residues. Germline V gives CDR1 LNHDA, CDR2 SQIVND (reference sequence). CDR3: CASSIKSQWAGSPLHF. The CDR3 bases are TGTGCCAGTAGTATCAAGTCACAGTGGGCGGGTTCACCCCTCCACTTT.

The rearrangement uses TRBV29-1 and TRBJ2-3; 10 bases map to TRBD2. CDR3 length: 16 amino acids. Per germline, CDR1 SQVTM and CDR2 ANQGSEA. The V segment lost 6 bases and the J segment 6 bases; nucleotides outside the gene matches: 15. The CDR3 sequence: CSVPIGLADTRDTQYF. DNA of the CDR3: TGCAGCGTACCGATCGGACTAGCGGATACGAGGGATACGCAGTATTTT.

V is TRBV7-2 and J is TRBJ1-1; D possibly corresponds to TRBD1 (5 bases). The CDR3 contains 14 residues. Germline V gene lookup returns CDR1 SGHTA and CDR2 FQGNSA. V was clipped by 5 bases and J by 0 bases, with 10 bases between them. The CDR3 DNA is TGTGCCAGCAGCGAGAGGGGCCTGAACACTGAAGCTTTCTTT. Translation gives CASSERGLNTEAFF.

This clone was counted once. The gene calls are TRBV30 and TRBJ1-2, with 7 nucleotides matching TRBD1. Unmatched junction bases numbered 6, after V lost 4 bases and J lost 7 bases. Per the germline V gene, CDR1 is GTSNPN and CDR2 is SVGIG (reference sequence). There are 12 residues in the CDR3. Here the CDR3 reads CAWKGPGGGYTF. The DNA of the CDR3 is TGTGCCTGGAAGGGCCCAGGGGGTGGCTACACCTTC.

J is TRBJ2-5 and V is TRBV14, with 8 bases matching TRBD1. The CDR3 runs 15 residues. CDR1 is SGHDN, CDR2 FVKESK, per germline. The junction had 3 bases not matched to a gene; V was cut back by 2 bases and J by 1 base. CDR3 sequence (DNA): TGTGCCAGCAGCCAAATACAGGGGGTCCAAGAGACCCAGTACTTC. Protein: CASSQIQGVQETQYF.